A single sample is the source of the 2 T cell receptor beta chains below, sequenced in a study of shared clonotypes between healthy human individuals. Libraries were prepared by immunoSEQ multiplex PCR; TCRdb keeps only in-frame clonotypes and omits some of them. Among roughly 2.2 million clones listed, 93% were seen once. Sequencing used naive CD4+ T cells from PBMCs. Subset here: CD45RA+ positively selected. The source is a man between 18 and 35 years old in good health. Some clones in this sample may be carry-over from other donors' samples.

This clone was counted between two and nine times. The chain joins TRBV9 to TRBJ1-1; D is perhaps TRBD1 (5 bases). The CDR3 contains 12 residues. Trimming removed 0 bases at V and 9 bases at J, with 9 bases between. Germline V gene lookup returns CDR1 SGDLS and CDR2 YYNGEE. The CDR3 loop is CASSVGAGKAFF. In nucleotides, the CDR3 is TGTGCCAGCAGCGTAGGGGCAGGGAAAGCTTTCTTT. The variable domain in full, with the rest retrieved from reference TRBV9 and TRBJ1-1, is DSGVTQTPKHLITATGQRVTLRCSPRSGDLSVYWYQQSLDQGLQFLIQYYNGEERAKGNILERFSAQQFPDLHSELNLSSLELGDSALYFCASSVGAGKAFFGQGTRLTVV.

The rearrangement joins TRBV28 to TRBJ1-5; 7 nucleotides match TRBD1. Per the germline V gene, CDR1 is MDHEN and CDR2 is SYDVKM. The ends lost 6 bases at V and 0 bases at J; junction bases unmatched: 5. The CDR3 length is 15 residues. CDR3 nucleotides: TGTGCCAGCAGCTCCGGACAGGTTAGCAATCAGCCCCAGCATTTT. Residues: CASSSGQVSNQPQHF.